A single sample is the source of the 12 T cell receptor beta chains below, sequenced in a study of cytomegalovirus exposure and HLA in healthy donors. Primers for the PCR totalled 60 Vbeta and 13 Jbeta. The data were produced by immunoSEQ multiplex PCR, yet TCRdb's version contains in-frame clones alone and is incomplete. The table shows about 160,000 clones, with 80% to 90% occurring only once. Sequencing input: PBMCs. These receptors all come from a woman in her 30s in good health and CMV-seropositive.

About this clone itself: One end of the junction fails to match germline, which may point to a read error. The rearrangement uses TRBV7-9 and TRBJ1-5, with TRBD1 identical over 7 bases. Germline values: CDR1 SEHNR, CDR2 FQNEAQ (reference sequence). This CDR3 comprises 15 residues. The CDR3 coding sequence is TGTTCCAGCAGCTCAGACAGGGCTCGGGGCCAGCCCCAGCATTTT. It specifies CSSSSDRARGQPQHF. Full variable domain (rest looked up from reference TRBV7-9 and TRBJ1-5): DTGVSQNPRHKITKRGQNVTFRCDPISEHNRLYWYRQTLGQGPEFLTYFQNEAQLEKSRLLSDRFSAERPKGSFSTLEIQRTEQGDSAMYLCSSSSDRARGQPQHFGDGTRLSIL.

The CDR3 region is CSGGGQGETQYF. CDR3 DNA sequence: TGCAGCGGGGGGGGACAGGGGGAGACCCAGTACTTC. This sequence joins TRBV29-1 and TRBJ2-5; 10 bases match TRBD1. Germline CDR1 SQVTM, CDR2 ANQGSEA. CDR3 length equals 12 residues. V shed 7 bases, J shed 5 bases, and the junction held 4 bases outside the gene matches.

V is TRBV10-2 and J is TRBJ2-7; D unclear. Trimming removed 6 bases from V and 5 bases from J, with 11 bases in between. Germline-derived CDR1 and CDR2 are WSHSY and SAAADI. The CDR3 consists of 12 residues. The CDR3 sequence: CASSLLSDEQYF. CDR3 coding DNA: TGCGCCAGCAGCCTCCTATCGGACGAGCAGTACTTC.

The V gene is TRBV7-9, the J gene TRBJ2-1, with TRBD2 matching 10 bases. The germline CDR1 and CDR2 sequences are SEHNR and FQNEAQ (reference sequence). This CDR3 region has 11 residues. The CDR3 protein is CSGGAENEQFF. In DNA, the CDR3 is TGTAGCGGGGGGGCGGAGAATGAGCAGTTCTTC.

The chain recombines TRBV5-6 with TRBJ1-2, with D hard to call. The V and J ends lost 5 bases and 8 bases respectively, with 16 bases between them. Germline values: CDR1 SGHDT, CDR2 YYEEEE. The CDR3 covers 13 residues. CDR3 nucleotides: TGTGCCAGCAGGGACGTGGAGGGCGGAGGCTACACCTTC. Its protein is CASRDVEGGGYTF. The full variable domain, with the rest looked up from reference TRBV5-6 and TRBJ1-2, is DAGVTQSPTHLIKTRGQQVTLRCSPKSGHDTVSWYQQALGQGPQFIFQYYEEEERQRGNFPDRFSGHQFPNYSSELNVNALLLGDSALYLCASRDVEGGGYTFGSGTRLTVV.

The chain carries TRBV6-6 and TRBJ1-1, with unresolved D. The CDR3 sequence is 13 residues long. The germline CDR1 and CDR2 sequences are MNHNY and SVGAGI (reference sequence). V lost 5 bases to trimming and J lost 3 bases, with 10 bases between them. The CDR3 nucleotides read TGTGCCAGCAGTGGGCAGAGTTACACTGAAGCTTTCTTT. Translated: CASSGQSYTEAFF.

J is TRBJ1-1 and V is TRBV2; no clear D gene. V shed 1 base and J shed 4 bases, with 10 bases lying between them. CDR3 size: 14 residues. In germline, CDR1 is SNHLY, CDR2 FYNNEI. The CDR3 bases are TGTGCCAGCAGTGAAGTTCAGAGGAGCACTGAAGCTTTCTTT. Residues: CASSEVQRSTEAFF.

In regard to this clone: A read error may produce the germline difference seen at one junction end. The rearrangement links TRBV7-9 to TRBJ1-1; 9 bases match TRBD1. This CDR3 region has 16 residues. CDR1 is SEHNR, CDR2 FQNEAQ, per germline (reference sequence). The CDR3 here is CSSSPTPGQGYTEAFF. The CDR3 DNA sequence: TGTTCCAGCAGCCCTACCCCGGGACAGGGATACACTGAAGCTTTCTTT.

The chain couples TRBV30 to TRBJ2-7; 7 bases are shared with TRBD1. The ends lost 5 bases at V and 4 bases at J; junction bases unmatched: 8. CDR1 is GTSNPN, CDR2 SVGIG, per germline (reference sequence). There are 13 residues in the CDR3. The CDR3 here is CAWAGTDFYEQYF. Written as DNA, the CDR3 is TGTGCCTGGGCCGGGACAGACTTTTACGAGCAGTACTTC.

The V call is TRBV6-5, the J call TRBJ2-3; 8 bases map to TRBD2. The CDR3 has 15 amino acids. Losses at the gene ends were 9 bases for V and 3 bases for J; bases not matched to a gene: 11. Germline V gene sequence: CDR1 MNHEY, CDR2 SVGAGI. In DNA form, the CDR3 reads TGTGCCAGTCTTGGGACGGGGGGGCCGACAGATACGCAGTATTTT. It encodes CASLGTGGPTDTQYF.

Regarding this clone: The germline gene is not matched at one end of the junction; a read error may be the cause. Distinct nucleotide sequences in the sample also encode this CDR3. V and J are TRBV5-1 and TRBJ1-1; D may be TRBD1 (6 bases). In germline, CDR1 is SGHRS, CDR2 YFSETQ. The CDR3 is 14 amino acids. Written as DNA, the CDR3 is TGTGCCAGCAGCTCCCACAGGGCAACTTCTGAAGCTTTCTTT. Its protein product is CASSSHRATSEAFF.

J is TRBJ1-5 and V is TRBV10-3; 7 positions agree with TRBD1. The germline V gene encodes CDR1 ENHRY and CDR2 SYGVKD. This CDR3 spans 14 amino acids. The CDR3 DNA reads as TGTGCATCAGGGACAGAAGGCTCCAATCAGCCCCAGCATTTT. Protein product: CASGTEGSNQPQHF.